The 18 T cell receptor beta chains given below trace back to one sample, sequenced in a study of cytomegalovirus exposure and HLA in healthy donors. Vbeta (60) and Jbeta (13) primers were used in the PCR. Generated by immunoSEQ multiplex PCR, the TCRdb table keeps only in-frame clones and is missing some. Listed are 56,000 or so clones; more than 25% falls within the top ten. Sequenced: PBMCs. The source of these receptors is a man in his forties in good health and CMV-seropositive.

The chain carries TRBV7-7 and TRBJ1-5; 8 bases match TRBD1. V dropped 5 bases and J dropped 5; count of bases not matched to a gene: 5. The germline CDR1 and CDR2 sequences are SSHAT and FNYEAQ (reference sequence). The CDR3 is made up of 14 amino acids. The CDR3 sequence: CASSNGTGYQPQHF. CDR3 DNA: TGTGCCAGCAGCAACGGGACAGGATATCAGCCCCAGCATTTT.

The chain carries TRBV28 and TRBJ1-3; 10 positions agree with TRBD1. CDR1 is MDHEN and CDR2 is SYDVKM in the germline V gene. V lost 1 base, J lost 0 bases, and 6 bases stayed unmatched. The CDR3 contains 18 residues. The CDR3 loop is CASSLYRQGASSGNTIYF. For the CDR3, the DNA is TGTGCCAGCAGTTTATACCGACAGGGGGCAAGCTCTGGAAACACCATATATTTT. Together with reference TRBV28 and TRBJ1-3, the CDR3 gives the full variable domain: DVKVTQSSRYLVKRTGEKVFLECVQDMDHENMFWYRQDPGLGLRLIYFSYDVKMKEKGDIPEGYSVSREKKERFSLILESASTNQTSMYLCASSLYRQGASSGNTIYFGEGSWLTVV.

J is TRBJ2-1 and V is TRBV6-5; 7 bases are shared with TRBD1. From germline, CDR1 is MNHEY and CDR2 SVGAGI. The CDR3 runs to 13 residues. Trimming at V came to 6 bases and at J to 5 bases, leaving 4 bases not matched to a gene. CDR3 sequence reads: CASRRQGDNEQFF. The DNA of the CDR3 is TGTGCCAGCAGACGACAGGGAGACAATGAGCAGTTCTTC.

The rearrangement joins TRBV28 to TRBJ2-6; weak D call: TRBD1 (5 bases). The CDR3 has 16 residues. Trimming took off 5 bases at V and 4 bases at J, with 15 bases between the two ends. Per the germline V gene, CDR1 is MDHEN and CDR2 is SYDVKM. For the CDR3, the DNA is TGTGCCAGCAGTCTGAATTGGGGCGCCGGGGCCAACGTCCTGACTTTC. It specifies CASSLNWGAGANVLTF.

The chain is built from TRBV7-9 and TRBJ2-7; possibly TRBD2 for D (6 bases). Per the germline V gene, CDR1 is SEHNR and CDR2 is FQNEAQ (reference sequence). Between the trimmed V and J ends, which lost 4 bases and 4 bases, there was a span of 17 bases. This CDR3 is built from 15 residues. The CDR3 bases are TGTGCCAGCAGCTCACCAGTCGGGACTCATTACGAGCAGTACTTC. It encodes CASSSPVGTHYEQYF.

The chain employs TRBV19 and TRBJ2-1; TRBD2 might be the D (6 bases). V lost 4 bases, J lost 3 bases, and 10 bases lay in between. This CDR3 is 14 amino acids long. Looked up from germline, CDR1 is LNHDA and CDR2 is SQIVND (reference sequence). The CDR3 coding sequence is TGTGCCAGTAGTACCGGGAGTAACTACAATGAGCAGTTCTTC. It codes for CASSTGSNYNEQFF.

The V and J genes are TRBV5-5 and TRBJ1-4, with D possibly matching TRBD1 (6 bases). Germline V gene data show CDR1 as SGHKS and CDR2 as YYEKEE (reference sequence). The CDR3 runs to 14 residues. Deletions cut 4 bases from V and 10 bases from J, with 17 bases between. The CDR3 loop is CASSVGGQVRKLFF. For the CDR3, the DNA is TGTGCCAGCAGCGTGGGGGGGCAGGTGAGAAAACTGTTTTTT.

V and J are TRBV7-3 and TRBJ2-5; weak D call: TRBD2 (5 bases). The CDR3 runs to 13 residues. V was trimmed by 3 bases and J by 5 bases, leaving 10 bases between them. The V gene's germline CDR1 is SGHTA and CDR2 FQGTGA. CDR3 amino acids: CASSFREKETQYF. In DNA form, the CDR3 reads TGTGCCAGCAGCTTTAGGGAGAAGGAGACCCAGTACTTC.

This chain's CDR3 is CASSPQRGPGYEQYF. The CDR3 nucleotides are TGTGCCAGCAGCCCACAGCGGGGGCCAGGTTACGAGCAGTACTTC. The rearrangement uses TRBV7-2 and TRBJ2-7; 8 bases are a match to TRBD2. Losses at the gene ends were 5 bases for V and 4 bases for J; bases not matched to a gene: 10. The CDR3 consists of 15 residues. Germline CDR1 SGHTA, CDR2 FQGNSA. Full variable domain (outside the CDR3, taken from reference TRBV7-2 and TRBJ2-7): GAGVSQSPSNKVTEKGKDVELRCDPISGHTALYWYRQSLGQGLEFLIYFQGNSAPDKSGLPSDRFSAERTGGSVSTLTIQRTQQEDSAVYLCASSPQRGPGYEQYFGPGTRLTVT.

The chain joins TRBV10-3 to TRBJ2-7, with 10 nucleotides matching TRBD1. The ends lost 5 bases at V and 5 bases at J; junction bases unmatched: 15. This CDR3 has 17 residues. Germline-derived CDR1 and CDR2 are ENHRY and SYGVKD. CDR3 in amino acids: CAISRDRGGMGANEQYF. The CDR3 coding sequence is TGTGCCATCAGTAGGGACAGGGGCGGCATGGGGGCGAACGAGCAGTACTTC.

J is TRBJ2-5 and V is TRBV5-1, with D tentatively TRBD2 (5 bases). Germline values: CDR1 SGHRS, CDR2 YFSETQ. Trimming removed 3 bases from V and 2 bases from J, with 11 bases in between. The CDR3 covers 14 residues. The CDR3 loop is CASSWSGEQETQYF. CDR3 nucleotide sequence: TGCGCCAGCAGCTGGAGCGGAGAACAAGAGACCCAGTACTTC.

The V gene is TRBV19, the J gene TRBJ1-4; 8 bases are shared with TRBD1. The junction had 4 bases not matched to a gene; V was cut back by 3 bases and J by 7 bases. The length of the CDR3 is 14 residues. In germline, CDR1 is LNHDA, CDR2 SQIVND (reference sequence). CDR3 in amino acids: CASSIRGLGEKLFF. DNA for the CDR3: TGTGCCAGTAGTATCAGGGGGCTCGGTGAAAAACTGTTTTTT.

This CDR3 is CASRGDIYGYTF. The CDR3 bases are TGTGCCAGCAGGGGAGACATCTATGGCTACACCTTC. The chain uses TRBV2 and TRBJ1-2, with unresolved D. Trimming took off 6 bases at V and 4 bases at J, with 9 bases between the two ends. The CDR3 has 12 residues. The germline V gene encodes CDR1 SNHLY and CDR2 FYNNEI.

The chain carries TRBV6-1 and TRBJ2-5, with D possibly TRBD2 on 5 matching bases. V lost 7 bases to trimming and J lost 3 bases, with 12 bases between them. The CDR3 is made up of 13 amino acids. Germline CDR1 is MNHNS and CDR2 is SASEGT. CDR3 nucleotide sequence: TGTGCCAGCATGAAGTGGGGAGAAGAGACCCAGTACTTC. Translating gives CASMKWGEETQYF.

V usage is TRBV5-1 and J usage is TRBJ2-5; 7 bases agree with TRBD2. The germline V gene has CDR1 SGHRS and CDR2 YFSETQ. This CDR3 is 15 amino acids long. With 1 base clipped from V and 5 bases from J, the junction kept 8 bases outside the gene matches. CDR3 sequence reads: CASSLRDSGAETQYF. In DNA form, the CDR3 reads TGCGCCAGCAGCTTGAGAGACAGCGGGGCGGAGACCCAGTACTTC.

V is TRBV7-3 and J is TRBJ2-2; TRBD1 matches at 7 bases. Germline trimming cut 5 bases from V and 4 bases from J; bases unmatched to any gene: 10. This CDR3 is built from 16 residues. The germline gives CDR1 SGHTA, CDR2 FQGTGA. CDR3 sequence: CASSAKTGVGTGELFF. The CDR3 DNA sequence: TGTGCCAGCAGCGCCAAAACAGGGGTCGGCACCGGGGAGCTGTTTTTT.

CDR3 sequence: CASSQGLAGGDTQYF. CDR3 coding DNA: TGTGCCAGCAGCCAGGGACTAGCGGGGGGAGATACGCAGTATTTT. V gene TRBV5-6 combines with J gene TRBJ2-3; 15 nucleotides line up with TRBD2. With 4 bases clipped from V and 5 bases from J, the junction kept 2 bases outside the gene matches. The CDR3 contains 15 residues. Germline V gene sequence: CDR1 SGHDT, CDR2 YYEEEE.

By frequency, this clone registers medium-sized. This chain joins TRBV4-3 and TRBJ2-7, with a weak D call TRBD1 (5 bases). Germline values: CDR1 LGHNA, CDR2 YSLEER. The CDR3 extends over 15 amino acids. Deletions cut 2 bases from V and 0 bases from J, with 11 bases between. CDR3 region: CASSQQHTGSYEQYF. The CDR3 DNA sequence: TGCGCCAGCAGCCAACAGCATACAGGCTCCTACGAGCAGTACTTC.